Each of the 27 T cell receptor beta chains below was sequenced from the same sample in a study of shared clonotypes between healthy human individuals. It was CD45RO-negative cells, positively selected for CCR7, that made up naive CD8 cells, with terminally differentiated effector memory CD45RA+ cells excluded. Method: immunoSEQ multiplex PCR; TCRdb's copy keeps in-frame clones and lacks some. The sample records about 2.2 million clones, about 93% being singletons. Source material: naive CD8+ T cells from PBMCs. The receptors derive from a young man in good health. Some clones in this sample may be carry-over from other donors' samples.

In the case of this clone: The same CDR3 also results from other DNA sequences found in this sample. The rearrangement joins TRBV28 to TRBJ2-1; D possibly matches TRBD1 or TRBD2 (5 bases each). V dropped 4 bases and J dropped 10 bases, with 8 bases sitting between them. Germline-derived CDR1 and CDR2 are MDHEN and SYDVKM. The CDR3 is 11 amino acids. CDR3 sequence (DNA): TGTGCCAGCAGTTGGTGGGGGGAGCAGTTCTTC. This sequence encodes CASSWWGEQFF. The full variable domain, completed using reference TRBV28 and TRBJ2-1, is DVKVTQSSRYLVKRTGEKVFLECVQDMDHENMFWYRQDPGLGLRLIYFSYDVKMKEKGDIPEGYSVSREKKERFSLILESASTNQTSMYLCASSWWGEQFFGPGTRLTVL.

As for this clone: Other DNA sequences in the sample encode the same CDR3. The gene calls are TRBV29-1 and TRBJ2-7; the D is unclear. Germline V gene lookup returns CDR1 SQVTM and CDR2 ANQGSEA. The CDR3 loop spans 11 amino acids. Trimming stripped 4 bases from V and 3 bases from J, with 7 bases between. The CDR3 sequence is CSVADGYEQYF. The CDR3 nucleotides are TGCAGCGTTGCTGACGGCTACGAGCAGTACTTC.

Notes on this clone: Compared with germline, one end of the junction differs, possibly owing to a read error. This rearrangement joins TRBV4-1 to TRBJ1-6; TRBD1 matches 8 bases. Germline assignment: CDR1 MGHRA and CDR2 YSYEKL. The CDR3 loop spans 14 amino acids. Here the CDR3 DNA reads TGCGCCAGCAGACAAGACAGGGGTAATTCACCCCTCCACTTT. This sequence encodes CASRQDRGNSPLHF.

The chain has TRBV6-1 and TRBJ2-1; D assignment may be TRBD1 or TRBD2 (5 bases each). The germline V gene encodes CDR1 MNHNS and CDR2 SASEGT. V was clipped by 7 bases and J by 2 bases, with 15 bases between them. The CDR3 loop spans 15 amino acids. CDR3 DNA sequence: TGTGCCAGCAACGCGGGCAGGACAACCTACAATGAGCAGTTCTTC. It translates to CASNAGRTTYNEQFF.

The V call is TRBV29-1, the J call TRBJ2-7; maybe TRBD2 (5 bases). From germline, CDR1 is SQVTM and CDR2 ANQGSEA. CDR3 size: 16 residues. V shed 4 bases and J shed 2 bases, with 21 bases lying between them. DNA of the CDR3: TGCAGCGTTGCCCCGGAAGTTTTAGGGAGAGCCTACGAGCAGTACTTC. It encodes CSVAPEVLGRAYEQYF.

Details on this clone: Other nucleotide sequences in the sample specify the same CDR3. The rearrangement joins TRBV23-1 to TRBJ2-7; D is unclear. TRBV23-1 is sorted into the ORF group, with uncertain function. V was pared by 6 bases and J by 2 bases, with 2 bases between. The CDR3 consists of 10 residues. The CDR3 DNA follows: TGCGCCAGCAGCCCCTACGAGCAGTACTTC. Residues: CASSPYEQYF.

The chain carries TRBV29-1 and TRBJ2-7; TRBD1 aligns across 8 bases. Germline V gene lookup returns CDR1 SQVTM and CDR2 ANQGSEA. The V gene end was trimmed by 7 bases and the J gene end by 4 bases; junction bases not matched to a gene: 6. This CDR3 is built from 12 residues. The CDR3 DNA reads TGCAGCGCACTTGGACAGGGTTACGAGCAGTACTTC. Its protein is CSALGQGYEQYF.

The rearrangement uses TRBV6-6 and TRBJ2-7; 9 bases line up with TRBD2. This CDR3 region has 13 residues. Trimming removed 4 bases from V and 7 bases from J; junction bases left unmatched: 5. The germline gives CDR1 MNHNY, CDR2 SVGAGI (reference sequence). The CDR3 here is CASSSGLAWEQYF. In nucleotides, the CDR3 is TGTGCCAGCAGTTCTGGACTAGCGTGGGAGCAGTACTTC.

The chain joins TRBV27 to TRBJ2-7; D not resolved. This CDR3 is 15 amino acids long. V lost 0 bases and J lost 3, with 12 bases in between. Germline V gene sequence: CDR1 MNHEY, CDR2 SMNVEV (reference sequence). CDR3 coding DNA: TGTGCCAGCAGTTTATCATCGCGGAAGGGCTACGAGCAGTACTTC. It codes for CASSLSSRKGYEQYF.

The J gene is TRBJ2-7, the V gene TRBV13, with 8 nucleotides matching TRBD1. The CDR3 totals 15 residues. Trimming removed 5 bases from V and 2 bases from J; junction bases left unmatched: 8. Germline lookup yields CDR1 PRHDT and CDR2 FYEKMQ (reference sequence). The CDR3 DNA reads as TGTGCCAGCAGCGCACGGACAGGGATGACCTACGAGCAGTACTTC. It specifies CASSARTGMTYEQYF.

The rearrangement uses TRBV19 and TRBJ1-5; D gene unclear. The CDR3 contains 15 residues. V was clipped by 3 bases and J by 0 bases, with 9 bases between them. Germline CDR1 and CDR2: LNHDA and SQIVND (reference sequence). The CDR3 region is CASSMNGNSNQPQHF. The DNA of the CDR3 is TGTGCCAGTAGTATGAACGGAAATAGCAATCAGCCCCAGCATTTT.

This clone was seen just once. V usage is TRBV9 and J usage is TRBJ2-2, with a possible D match to TRBD2 (6 bases). Trimming took off 1 base at V and 3 bases at J, with 19 bases between the two ends. The CDR3 has 18 amino acids. Germline values: CDR1 SGDLS, CDR2 YYNGEE. The CDR3 DNA follows: TGTGCCAGCAGCGTACAACCGTCCTGGGAGCGGGACACCGGGGAGCTGTTTTTT. It codes for CASSVQPSWERDTGELFF.

The genes are TRBV10-3 and TRBJ2-1, with unresolved D. Germline V CDR1 and CDR2: ENHRY, SYGVKD. The CDR3 loop spans 13 amino acids. V was pared by 5 bases and J by 12 bases, with 17 bases between. In DNA, the CDR3 is TGTGCCATCAGTCCCAAAGAGTTATTCGGGCAGTTCTTC. Translation: CAISPKELFGQFF.

This sequence joins TRBV4-1 and TRBJ2-7, with TRBD2 identical over 8 bases. V lost 0 bases to trimming and J lost 3 bases; unmatched junction nucleotides: 7. The V gene's germline CDR1 is MGHRA and CDR2 YSYEKL. This CDR3 contains 16 residues. Here the CDR3 reads CASSQEGGTRHYEQYF. The CDR3 DNA is TGCGCCAGCAGCCAAGAAGGGGGGACTAGACACTACGAGCAGTACTTC.

In its sample, this clone was seen once. This chain joins TRBV11-2 and TRBJ1-2; TRBD1 agrees at 11 bases. The V segment lost 1 base and the J segment 4 bases; nucleotides outside the gene matches: 5. This CDR3 spans 16 amino acids. Germline CDR1 reads SGHAT; CDR2 reads FQNNGV. The CDR3 reads CASSLVPGQGVYGYTF. The CDR3 region has the DNA TGTGCCAGCAGCTTAGTTCCGGGACAGGGGGTCTATGGCTACACCTTC. Full variable domain (outside the CDR3, taken from reference TRBV11-2 and TRBJ1-2): EAGVAQSPRYKIIEKRQSVAFWCNPISGHATLYWYQQILGQGPKLLIQFQNNGVVDDSQLPKDRFSAERLKGVDSTLKIQPAKLEDSAVYLCASSLVPGQGVYGYTFGSGTRLTVV.

This chain joins TRBV2 and TRBJ2-7, with D hard to call. This CDR3 has 14 residues. V was pared by 7 bases and J by 3 bases, with 16 bases between. Germline loops: CDR1 SNHLY, CDR2 FYNNEI. CDR3 DNA: TGTGCCAGCATCGGCAGACGGGCCCTCTACGAGCAGTACTTC. Translated: CASIGRRALYEQYF.

The chain links TRBV28 to TRBJ2-1; 9 bases map to TRBD1. CDR1 is MDHEN, CDR2 SYDVKM, per germline. This CDR3 spans 16 amino acids. V shed 10 bases and J 7 bases; nucleotides not matched to a gene: 17. The CDR3 protein is CATEVTGGVTWNEQFF. CDR3 sequence (DNA): TGTGCCACCGAGGTTACAGGGGGCGTTACGTGGAATGAGCAGTTCTTC.

The V call is TRBV18, the J call TRBJ1-4, with no clear D. Trimming shortened V by 3 bases and J by 5 bases, and 13 bases separated the two germline ends. Germline V gives CDR1 KGHSH, CDR2 LQKENI. The CDR3 contains 15 residues. For the CDR3, the DNA is TGTGCCAGCTCACCCCCGGTAGAGGAAAATGAAAAACTGTTTTTT. It codes for CASSPPVEENEKLFF.

The chain couples TRBV7-9 to TRBJ2-1, with TRBD1 identical over 9 bases. Germline lookup yields CDR1 SEHNR and CDR2 FQNEAQ (reference sequence). CDR3 size: 15 residues. Unmatched junction bases numbered 5, after V lost 4 bases and J lost 4 bases. CDR3 sequence (DNA): TGTGCCAGCAGCTCGGACAGGGGAAATTACAATGAGCAGTTCTTC. This encodes CASSSDRGNYNEQFF. The variable domain in full, completed from reference TRBV7-9 and TRBJ2-1, reads DTGVSQNPRHKITKRGQNVTFRCDPISEHNRLYWYRQTLGQGPEFLTYFQNEAQLEKSRLLSDRFSAERPKGSFSTLEIQRTEQGDSAMYLCASSSDRGNYNEQFFGPGTRLTVL.

Concerning this clone itself: The identical CDR3 is also encoded by other nucleotide sequences in the sample. The genes are TRBV7-9 and TRBJ2-1; D is uncertain. The length of the CDR3 is 15 residues. Trimming left V 5 bases short and J 0 bases short, with 11 bases between. The V gene's germline CDR1 is SEHNR and CDR2 FQNEAQ (reference sequence). The CDR3 loop is CASSPPGSSYNEQFF. The CDR3 region has the DNA TGTGCCAGCAGCCCCCCCGGCTCCTCCTACAATGAGCAGTTCTTC.

This chain connects TRBV7-9 to TRBJ1-2; perhaps TRBD1 as D (5 bases). Germline V gene data show CDR1 as SEHNR and CDR2 as FQNEAQ (reference sequence). The CDR3 covers 14 residues. The ends were cut back, 7 bases at V and 3 bases at J, with 15 bases in the middle. The CDR3, as DNA: TGTGCCAGCACCCCAGGTGGGGGGGACTATGGCTACACCTTC. Translated, it gives CASTPGGGDYGYTF.

This clone was recorded once. The chain recombines TRBV11-2 with TRBJ2-3, with TRBD2 as a possible D gene (5 bases). Germline assignment: CDR1 SGHAT and CDR2 FQNNGV. Trimming pared 5 bases from V and 6 bases from J, leaving 15 bases between. The CDR3 has 14 residues. CDR3 bases: TGTGCCAGCAGCCGCTCACGGGATGGGGATACGCAGTATTTT. The encoded protein is CASSRSRDGDTQYF.

This clone was counted between two and nine times. The same CDR3 can be traced to other DNA sequences in this sample. This chain uses TRBV27 with TRBJ2-3; D gene ambiguous. Germline values: CDR1 MNHEY, CDR2 SMNVEV (reference sequence). Trimming removed 3 bases from V and 6 bases from J, with 4 bases in between. The CDR3 runs to 11 residues. The DNA for the CDR3 is TGTGCCAGCAGTTTCGGGGATACGCAGTATTTT. It codes for CASSFGDTQYF.

The rearrangement uses TRBV19 and TRBJ1-5, with D possibly matching TRBD1 (6 bases). In germline, CDR1 is LNHDA, CDR2 SQIVND (reference sequence). Trimming left V 3 bases short and J 1 base short, with 13 bases between. This CDR3 region has 16 residues. CDR3: CASSIRQEKSNQPQHF. In DNA, the CDR3 is TGTGCCAGTAGTATCCGACAGGAGAAAAGCAATCAGCCCCAGCATTTT.

Regarding this clone: The sample has other DNA sequences that encode this CDR3 too. The chain joins TRBV9 to TRBJ1-3; D unclear. CDR1 is SGDLS and CDR2 is YYNGEE in the germline V gene. V was trimmed by 5 bases and J by 0 bases, leaving 12 bases between them. The CDR3 is 15 amino acids. CDR3 in DNA: TGTGCCAGCAGTGCTGACGGTTCCTCTGGAAACACCATATATTTT. Translation gives CASSADGSSGNTIYF.

V gene TRBV7-9 combines with J gene TRBJ2-7; D might be TRBD1 (6 bases). Per the germline V gene, CDR1 is SEHNR and CDR2 is FQNEAQ (reference sequence). Trimming took 5 bases from V and 2 from J, leaving 13 bases between them. CDR3 length: 14 amino acids. The CDR3 loop is CASSQPGDTYEQYF. Here the CDR3 DNA reads TGTGCCAGCAGCCAGCCAGGGGACACCTACGAGCAGTACTTC.

This chain connects TRBV27 to TRBJ2-5; D unclear. Germline loops: CDR1 MNHEY, CDR2 SMNVEV (reference sequence). Trimming took 2 bases from V and 5 from J, leaving 12 bases between them. The CDR3 has 14 amino acids. The CDR3 sequence: CASSLGTVAETQYF. CDR3 coding DNA: TGTGCCAGCAGTTTAGGCACGGTGGCGGAGACCCAGTACTTC.